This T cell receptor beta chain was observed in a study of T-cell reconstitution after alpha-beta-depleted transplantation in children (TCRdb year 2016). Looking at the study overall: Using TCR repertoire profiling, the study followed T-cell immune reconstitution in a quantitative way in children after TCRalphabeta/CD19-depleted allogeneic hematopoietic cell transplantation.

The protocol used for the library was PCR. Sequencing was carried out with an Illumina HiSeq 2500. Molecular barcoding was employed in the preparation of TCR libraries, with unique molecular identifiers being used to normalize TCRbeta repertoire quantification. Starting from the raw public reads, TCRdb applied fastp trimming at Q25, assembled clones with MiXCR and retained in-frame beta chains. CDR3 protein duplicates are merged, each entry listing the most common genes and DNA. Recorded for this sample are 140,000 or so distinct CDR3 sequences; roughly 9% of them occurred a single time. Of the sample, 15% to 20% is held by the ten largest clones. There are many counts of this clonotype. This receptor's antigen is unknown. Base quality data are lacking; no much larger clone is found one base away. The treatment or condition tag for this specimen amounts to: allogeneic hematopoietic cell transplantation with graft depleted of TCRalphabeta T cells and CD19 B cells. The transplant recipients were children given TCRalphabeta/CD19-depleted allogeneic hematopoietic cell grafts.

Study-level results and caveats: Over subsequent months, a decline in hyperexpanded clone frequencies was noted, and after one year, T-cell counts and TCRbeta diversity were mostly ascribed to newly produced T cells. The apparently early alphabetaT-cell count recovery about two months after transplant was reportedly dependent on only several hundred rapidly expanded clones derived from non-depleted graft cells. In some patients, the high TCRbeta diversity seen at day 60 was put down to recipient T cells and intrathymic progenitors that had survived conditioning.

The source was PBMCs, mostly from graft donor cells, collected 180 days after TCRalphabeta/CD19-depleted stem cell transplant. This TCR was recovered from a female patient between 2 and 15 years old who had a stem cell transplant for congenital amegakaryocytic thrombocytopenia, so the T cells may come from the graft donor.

Here the CDR3 is given as CSPSGTAYEQYF. The nucleotides are TGCAGTCCAAGCGGAACTGCCTACGAGCAGTACTTC. The chain couples TRBV20-1 to TRBJ2-7; TRBD2 is a possible D gene, resting on 5 matching bases. V was cut back by 8 bases and J by 2 bases, leaving a gap of 13 bases between them. From cysteine to phenylalanine, the CDR3 is 12 amino acids long. The retained sequence is limited to the CDR3, 36 bases, with the frame set at the first base. The CDR1 and CDR2 encoded by the germline V gene (reference sequence) are DFQATT and SNEGSKA.